This T cell receptor (beta chain) originates from a study of blood T cell repertoires in COVID-19. V dropped 8 bases and J dropped 2 bases, with 13 bases sitting between them. CDR1 and CDR2 (germline): SGHNT, YENEEA. The CDR3 has 13 residues. TCRdb's table, derived via immunoSEQ multiplex PCR, lists solely in-frame clones and lacks some. The top ten clones hold approximately 15% of a sample with about 190,000 clones, under 90% of them seen once. The chain links TRBV11-3 to TRBJ2-7; possible D gene TRBD1, 6 bases. What was sequenced was peripheral blood. The receptor was isolated from a man under 40 with active or convalescent COVID-19. This chain's CDR3 is CASSGTLAYEQYF. DNA for the CDR3: TGTGCCAGCTCCGGGACACTAGCCTACGAGCAGTACTTC.